The sequence of this TCR beta chain was determined in a study of T cell changes during pregnancy in multiple sclerosis. The germline V gene has CDR1 SGHTA and CDR2 FQGNSA. Deletions cut 1 base from V and 2 bases from J, with 20 bases between. The CDR3 runs to 18 residues. Profiling relied on immunoSEQ multiplex PCR, and the TCRdb table lists in-frame clones only, not all of them. Of tens of thousands of clones listed, just over 90% were seen once; the top ten hold around 0.4%. The chain carries TRBV7-2 and TRBJ1-2; D not resolved. The sequence was collected from a female donor with multiple sclerosis, enrolled in a pregnancy study. The sample in question was CD4+ T cells from peripheral blood mononuclear cells, obtained before pregnancy. The CDR3 spells CASSLEKTTLSINYGYTF. CDR3 DNA: TGTGCCAGCAGCTTAGAGAAGACAACTCTAAGTATAAACTATGGCTACACCTTC.